The 14 T cell receptor beta chains given below trace back to one sample, sequenced in a study of blood T cell repertoires in COVID-19. The table came from immunoSEQ multiplex PCR; TCRdb's copy has only in-frame clones and leaves some out. The data contain about 180,000 clones, 80% to 90% of them seen just once; the ten biggest clones take up approximately 2%. Sequencing input: peripheral blood. The receptors were sampled from a man aged 18 to 35 who had recovered from COVID-19.

This clone was seen once. The chain links TRBV5-1 to TRBJ2-7; 7 bases agree with TRBD1. V dropped 4 bases and J dropped 4; count of bases not matched to a gene: 5. This CDR3 is 13 amino acids long. Germline-derived CDR1 and CDR2 are SGHRS and YFSETQ. In DNA, the CDR3 is TGCGCCAGCAGCCGGGACAGTTTATACGAGCAGTACTTC. Protein: CASSRDSLYEQYF.

The rearrangement joins TRBV5-8 to TRBJ1-1, with TRBD1 matching over 7 bases. This CDR3 is 15 amino acids long. J lost 4 bases, V lost 0 bases, and 6 bases had no gene match. CDR1 and CDR2 from the germline V gene are SGHTS and YDEGEE. DNA of the CDR3: TGTGCCAGCAGCTTGGTCCGGTCAGGGGGCACTGAAGCTTTCTTT. Translation: CASSLVRSGGTEAFF.

V is TRBV15 and J is TRBJ2-2, with TRBD1 identical over 9 bases. The CDR3 totals 15 residues. Germline V lookup: CDR1 LNHNV, CDR2 YYDKDF (reference sequence). Trimming took 7 bases from V and 7 from J; bases not matched to a gene: 10. This chain's CDR3 is CATTSRQGDFGELFF. In nucleotides, the CDR3 is TGTGCCACCACGTCCCGACAGGGGGATTTCGGGGAGCTGTTTTTT.

The CDR3 DNA follows: TGTGCCAGCTCACGCTTAGAGACAGCTAACTATGGCTACACCTTC. Protein sequence: CASSRLETANYGYTF. The chain links TRBV18 to TRBJ1-2, with D tentatively TRBD1 (5 bases). CDR1 and CDR2 from the germline V gene are KGHSH and LQKENI. CDR3 length: 15 residues. The V and J ends lost 4 bases and 0 bases respectively, with 12 bases between them.

The V call is TRBV7-9, the J call TRBJ2-7; 11 bases are a match to TRBD2. The germline V gene encodes CDR1 SEHNR and CDR2 FQNEAQ (reference sequence). The CDR3 has 16 amino acids. The V segment lost 1 base and the J segment 5 bases; nucleotides outside the gene matches: 7. The CDR3 DNA follows: TGTGCCAGCAGCTTAGTTACTAGCGGGAGTTCCCACGAGCAGTACTTC. It yields the protein CASSLVTSGSSHEQYF.

The CDR3 DNA reads as TGTGCCAGCAGCCGCGGGGGAGGGATCGCCGGGGAGCTGTTTTTT. Its protein is CASSRGGGIAGELFF. V and J are TRBV6-5 and TRBJ2-2; the match to TRBD2 covers 7 bases. Trimming removed 6 bases from V and 6 bases from J; junction bases left unmatched: 10. Germline V gene lookup returns CDR1 MNHEY and CDR2 SVGAGI. The CDR3 is 15 residues long.

The chain carries TRBV10-3 and TRBJ2-1; TRBD1 agrees at 9 bases. The CDR3 is 14 residues long. Germline V gives CDR1 ENHRY, CDR2 SYGVKD. The V and J ends lost 8 bases and 5 bases, in that order; junction bases with no gene match: 7. DNA for the CDR3: TGTGCCATCGACAGGGGGGGGCTTAACAATGAGCAGTTCTTC. Amino acid sequence: CAIDRGGLNNEQFF.

V is TRBV6-5 and J is TRBJ1-6, with D unresolved. Germline CDR1 reads MNHEY; CDR2 reads SVGAGI. Trimming left V 8 bases short and J 5 bases short, with 13 bases between. CDR3 length equals 14 residues. This CDR3 reads CASREGPDNSPLHF. In nucleotides, the CDR3 is TGTGCCAGCCGAGAGGGTCCTGATAATTCACCCCTCCACTTT.

The rearrangement links TRBV28 to TRBJ1-1, with a possible D match to TRBD1 (6 bases). Germline V gene sequence: CDR1 MDHEN, CDR2 SYDVKM. Trimming took 8 bases from V and 0 from J, leaving 25 bases between them. The CDR3 spans 18 residues. CDR3 DNA: TGTGCCAGCCGTTGGGTGGGCCGGACAGCAACCATGAACACTGAAGCTTTCTTT. Its translation: CASRWVGRTATMNTEAFF.

V is TRBV9 and J is TRBJ2-1; 11 bases align to TRBD2. The germline V gene has CDR1 SGDLS and CDR2 YYNGEE. This CDR3 region has 15 residues. J gave up 4 bases and V 1 base, and 1 base lay outside the gene matches. The CDR3 nucleotides are TGTGCCAGCAGCGTAATAGCGGGAGGGTACAATGAGCAGTTCTTC. This translates into CASSVIAGGYNEQFF.

The CDR3 loop is CASKGQNTGELFF. DNA of the CDR3: TGTGCCAGCAAAGGACAGAACACCGGGGAGCTGTTTTTT. V is TRBV6-6 and J is TRBJ2-2; perhaps TRBD1 as D (5 bases). V lost 7 bases and J lost 1, with 7 bases in between. The length of the CDR3 is 13 residues. Germline V gene sequence: CDR1 MNHNY, CDR2 SVGAGI (reference sequence).

The rearrangement links TRBV27 to TRBJ2-7, with 12 bases fitting TRBD2. V gave up 5 bases and J gave up 3 bases; unmatched junction bases: 8. CDR3 size: 16 residues. CDR1 MNHEY and CDR2 SMNVEV come from the germline V gene (reference sequence). CDR3 region: CASSVLAGGLNYEQYF. The CDR3, as DNA: TGTGCCAGCAGTGTCCTAGCGGGAGGGCTTAACTACGAGCAGTACTTC.

The chain joins TRBV19 to TRBJ1-2; D may be TRBD1 (6 bases). V dropped 0 bases and J dropped 3 bases, with 11 bases sitting between them. This CDR3 has 15 residues. Germline CDR1 and CDR2: LNHDA and SQIVND (reference sequence). In nucleotides, the CDR3 is TGTGCCAGTAGTATAGAAGGGACACCCGACTATGGCTACACCTTC. Translating it yields CASSIEGTPDYGYTF.

The rearrangement links TRBV6-5 to TRBJ2-3, with 9 positions matching TRBD2. Germline CDR1 reads MNHEY; CDR2 reads SVGAGI. The CDR3 covers 14 residues. V shed 2 bases and J 3 bases; nucleotides not matched to a gene: 0. CDR3 sequence (DNA): TGTGCCAGCAGTTACCTAGCGGGGACAGATACGCAGTATTTT. This codes for CASSYLAGTDTQYF.